The 29 T cell receptor beta chains reported below all come from one sample, sequenced in a study of beta chain features in type 1 diabetes. TCRB transcripts that were expressed got sequenced, as all of the isolated RNA had been reverse transcribed. The method was immunoSEQ multiplex PCR; TCRdb's version includes in-frame clones alone and lacks a portion of them. The profile shows approximately 170,000 clones, approximately 9% of them singletons. Sequenced material: central memory CD4+ T cells from blood. The receptor source for this set is a woman under 30 in good health.

The V and J genes are TRBV20-1 and TRBJ2-1; D remains unclear. The CDR3 length is 11 residues. Germline V gene data show CDR1 as DFQATT and CDR2 as SNEGSKA (reference sequence). Trimming left V 6 bases short and J 7 bases short, with 10 bases between. The CDR3 bases are TGCAGTGCGCCGCTCCGGAATGAGCAGTTCTTC. Its translation: CSAPLRNEQFF.

This clone was counted only a few times. J is TRBJ2-7 and V is TRBV19, with TRBD2 as a possible D gene (5 bases). Germline assignment: CDR1 LNHDA and CDR2 SQIVND (reference sequence). Trimming took 1 base from V and 3 from J, leaving 16 bases between them. The CDR3 length is 16 residues. This chain's CDR3 is CASSIGGLSLRYEQYF. CDR3 nucleotides: TGTGCCAGTAGTATAGGCGGACTCTCCCTGCGCTACGAGCAGTACTTC.

This clone has more than one count but fewer than ten. This chain uses TRBV5-1 with TRBJ2-3; TRBD1 matches 9 bases. Losses at the gene ends were 7 bases for V and 5 bases for J; bases not matched to a gene: 5. The CDR3 contains 13 residues. From germline, CDR1 is SGHRS and CDR2 YFSETQ. CDR3 protein: CASQGQGGDTQYF. The CDR3 nucleotides read TGCGCCAGCCAGGGACAGGGTGGAGATACGCAGTATTTT.

This chain links TRBV6-1 with TRBJ2-7; 9 bases match TRBD2. Germline trimming cut 11 bases from V and 5 bases from J; bases unmatched to any gene: 10. The CDR3 contains 13 residues. Per germline, CDR1 MNHNS and CDR2 SASEGT. The CDR3 sequence is CASRRGGSDEQYF. The CDR3 DNA reads as TGTGCCTCCCGGCGGGGGGGGAGCGACGAGCAGTACTTC.

V and J are TRBV28 and TRBJ2-7; the match to TRBD2 covers 9 bases. CDR1 is MDHEN, CDR2 SYDVKM, per germline. The CDR3 loop spans 19 amino acids. V dropped 6 bases and J dropped 0; count of bases not matched to a gene: 18. The CDR3 nucleotides are TGTGCCAGCAGACGCCGGACGGGGATTAGCGGGGGCCTCTCCTACGAGCAGTACTTC. Protein sequence: CASRRRTGISGGLSYEQYF.

J is TRBJ2-6 and V is TRBV7-2; a weak D match, TRBD1 (5 bases). This CDR3 has 13 residues. CDR1 and CDR2 (germline): SGHTA, FQGNSA. Deletions cut 3 bases from V and 8 bases from J, with 8 bases between. CDR3 loop: CASSLGRTNVLTF. The CDR3 DNA is TGTGCCAGCAGCTTGGGGCGTACCAACGTCCTGACTTTC.

The chain is built from TRBV25-1 and TRBJ2-2, with 9 bases identical to TRBD1. Germline-derived CDR1 and CDR2 are MGHDK and SYGVNS. J was trimmed by 5 bases and V by 3 bases; bases with no gene match: 4. There are 15 residues in the CDR3. This chain's CDR3 is CASSDGTGWTGELFF. In DNA, the CDR3 is TGTGCCAGCAGTGACGGGACAGGGTGGACCGGGGAGCTGTTTTTT.

The chain uses TRBV7-9 and TRBJ1-1; TRBD1 matches at 9 bases. The CDR3 consists of 12 residues. V was clipped by 8 bases and J by 6 bases; unmatched bases: 4. Per germline, CDR1 SEHNR and CDR2 FQNEAQ (reference sequence). CDR3 protein: CASDRGRAEAFF. The CDR3 bases are TGTGCCAGCGACAGGGGGAGAGCTGAAGCTTTCTTT.

This clone occurred a few times. The CDR3 sequence: CASSLLRNTGELFF. In DNA form, the CDR3 reads TGTGCCAGCAGCTTACTAAGGAACACCGGGGAGCTGTTTTTT. This chain joins TRBV7-8 and TRBJ2-2; D ambiguous. The CDR3 runs to 14 residues. The ends were cut back, 2 bases at V and 1 base at J, with 5 bases in the middle. Per the germline V gene, CDR1 is SGHVS and CDR2 is FQNEAQ.

This clone was seen more than once but under ten times. The J gene is TRBJ2-2, the V gene TRBV6-6, with no clear D. Germline values: CDR1 MNHNY, CDR2 SVGAGI (reference sequence). This CDR3 region has 14 residues. Trimming cost V 5 bases and J 2 bases, with 9 bases left between them. The CDR3, as DNA: TGTGCCAGCAGTCGAGGCTATAACACCGGGGAGCTGTTTTTT. It codes for CASSRGYNTGELFF.

This clone was observed many times. One end of the junction varies from germline; a read error may be responsible. The chain is built from TRBV7-7 and TRBJ2-5, with a tentative D call TRBD2 (7 bases). Germline CDR1 reads SSHAT; CDR2 reads FNYEAQ (reference sequence). This CDR3 is built from 13 residues. CDR3 in DNA: TGTGCTAGCAGCCGGGGGGCAGAAGAGACCCAGTACTTC. This gives the protein CASSRGAEETQYF.

Note on this clone: This sample includes further DNA sequences coding for the same CDR3. The chain uses TRBV5-1 and TRBJ2-1; the D gene is possibly TRBD2 (5 bases). Trimming took 0 bases from V and 0 from J, leaving 7 bases between them. The CDR3 has 15 amino acids. CDR1 and CDR2 (germline): SGHRS, YFSETQ. CDR3 region: CASSLDGGSYNEQFF. The CDR3 bases are TGCGCCAGCAGCTTGGACGGAGGCTCCTACAATGAGCAGTTCTTC.

The sample holds a few counts of this clone. J is TRBJ2-5 and V is TRBV18, with no clear D. Germline V gene lookup returns CDR1 KGHSH and CDR2 LQKENI. Trimming stripped 5 bases from V and 4 bases from J, with 20 bases between. The CDR3 runs to 16 residues. CDR3 region: CASSSAAGARGETQYF. CDR3 coding DNA: TGTGCCAGCTCATCGGCTGCTGGTGCCCGAGGAGAGACCCAGTACTTC.

This chain uses TRBV6-5 with TRBJ2-3, with D possibly matching TRBD2 (6 bases). The V end was cut by 2 bases, the J end by 6 bases, with 9 bases between. This CDR3 has 13 amino acids. CDR1 is MNHEY and CDR2 is SVGAGI in the germline V gene. Here the CDR3 DNA reads TGTGCCAGCAGTTACCCGGGGAGGGATACGCAGTATTTT. Its translation is CASSYPGRDTQYF.

This clone was found a few times. The chain combines TRBV21-1 with TRBJ1-4; TRBD1, the D gene given by the table, was not confirmed from the DNA. TRBV21-1 represents a pseudogene. The CDR3 is 14 residues long. This chain's CDR3 is CASSNRTANEKLFF. DNA of the CDR3: TGTGCCAGCAGCAACCGGACAGCTAATGAAAAACTGTTTTTT.

V is TRBV9 and J is TRBJ1-1; D perhaps matches TRBD1 (6 bases). The germline V gene has CDR1 SGDLS and CDR2 YYNGEE. The CDR3 has 14 amino acids. V was trimmed by 3 bases and J by 1 base, leaving 10 bases between them. CDR3 protein: CASSGRGWNTEAFF. The CDR3 DNA sequence: TGTGCCAGCAGCGGCAGGGGCTGGAACACTGAAGCTTTCTTT.

This clone was counted between two and nine times. CDR3 residues: CASSPLTRHEAFF. CDR3 coding DNA: TGTGCCAGCTCACCACTCACGAGACACGAAGCTTTCTTT. V is TRBV18 and J is TRBJ1-1; D gene uncertain. Looked up from germline, CDR1 is KGHSH and CDR2 is LQKENI. V was shortened by 1 base and J by 8 bases, with 11 bases between the two germline ends. The CDR3 has 13 residues.

This clone was detected only a few times. The chain is built from TRBV11-2 and TRBJ2-5; D is perhaps TRBD2 (6 bases). The V end was cut by 1 base, the J end by 1 base, with 13 bases between. The CDR3 is 16 residues long. CDR1 is SGHAT and CDR2 is FQNNGV in the germline V gene. The DNA of the CDR3 is TGTGCCAGCAGCTTAGGGAGGAGGGAGCTCCAAGAGACCCAGTACTTC. Protein sequence: CASSLGRRELQETQYF.

This clone was seen a handful of times. The chain is built from TRBV5-4 and TRBJ2-7, with D perhaps TRBD1 (5 bases). Germline V gene sequence: CDR1 SGHNT, CDR2 YYREEE (reference sequence). The V end was cut by 4 bases, the J end by 4 bases, with 15 bases between. CDR3 length: 14 residues. The CDR3 nucleotides are TGTGCCAGCAGCACAGGTAGGGGCCGGTACGAGCAGTACTTC. Residues: CASSTGRGRYEQYF. The whole variable domain, remainder taken from reference TRBV5-4 and TRBJ2-7, is ETGVTQSPTHLIKTRGQQVTLRCSSQSGHNTVSWYQQALGQGPQFIFQYYREEENGRGNFPPRFSGLQFPNYSSELNVNALELDDSALYLCASSTGRGRYEQYFGPGTRLTVT.

This clone has a handful of counts. This CDR3 is CASSPGPSGQETQYF. CDR3 bases: TGCGCCAGCAGCCCGGGTCCTAGCGGTCAAGAGACCCAGTACTTC. The chain has TRBV4-3 and TRBJ2-5; 7 positions match TRBD2. This CDR3 comprises 15 residues. J gave up 2 bases and V 4 bases, and 7 bases lay outside the gene matches. Germline V gene sequence: CDR1 LGHNA, CDR2 YSLEER.

This chain joins TRBV6-1 and TRBJ2-5; 10 bases are a match to TRBD2. The CDR3 loop spans 15 amino acids. Trimming removed 3 bases from V and 5 bases from J; junction bases left unmatched: 6. CDR1 is MNHNS and CDR2 is SASEGT in the germline V gene. CDR3 amino acids: CASSEYGTSVETQYF. In DNA, the CDR3 is TGTGCCAGCAGTGAGTACGGGACTAGCGTGGAGACCCAGTACTTC.

This clone was seen a handful of times. V gene TRBV19 combines with J gene TRBJ1-2; possibly TRBD1 for D (6 bases). Trimming pared 3 bases from V and 8 bases from J, leaving 13 bases between. The V gene's germline CDR1 is LNHDA and CDR2 SQIVND (reference sequence). The CDR3 contains 13 residues. CDR3 protein: CASSMSQGQGYTF. In DNA form, the CDR3 reads TGTGCCAGTAGTATGAGCCAGGGACAAGGCTACACCTTC. The full variable domain, with the rest looked up from reference TRBV19 and TRBJ1-2, is DGGITQSPKYLFRKEGQNVTLSCEQNLNHDAMYWYRQDPGQGLRLIYYSQIVNDFQKGDIAEGYSVSREKKESFPLTVTSAQKNPTAFYLCASSMSQGQGYTFGSGTRLTVV.

The chain combines TRBV30 with TRBJ2-5; TRBD1 matches 7 bases. The CDR3 runs to 13 residues. CDR1 is GTSNPN, CDR2 SVGIG, per germline (reference sequence). J lost 1 base, V lost 2 bases, and 1 base had no gene match. In nucleotides, the CDR3 is TGTGCCTGGAGTCGGGACAGCCAAGAGACCCAGTACTTC. Its protein is CAWSRDSQETQYF.

A few counts support this clone. The CDR3 coding sequence is TGTGCCAGCAGTCTACCGTCCGGGGATAGCTCCTACGAGCAGTACTTC. Its translation: CASSLPSGDSSYEQYF. The V gene is TRBV6-7, the J gene TRBJ2-7; possibly TRBD2 for D (5 bases). TRBV6-7 is labeled an ORF, and its function is uncertain. V lost 5 bases and J lost 0, with 17 bases in between. The CDR3 is 16 amino acids.

The rearrangement joins TRBV27 to TRBJ2-7; 7 bases fit TRBD1. The V and J ends lost 2 bases and 0 bases, in that order; junction bases with no gene match: 4. Germline V gives CDR1 MNHEY, CDR2 SMNVEV (reference sequence). The CDR3 spans 15 residues. CDR3 in amino acids: CASSLGDSFSYEQYF. The CDR3 nucleotides read TGTGCCAGCAGTTTAGGGGACAGCTTCTCCTACGAGCAGTACTTC.

This clone was seen only a few times. This chain joins TRBV5-6 and TRBJ2-1; 9 nucleotides match TRBD1. With 6 bases clipped from V and 7 bases from J, the junction kept 8 bases outside the gene matches. Germline CDR1 is SGHDT and CDR2 is YYEEEE. The CDR3 sequence is 14 residues long. The CDR3 DNA reads TGTGCCAGCACCGACAGGGGGAGGGAAAATGAGCAGTTCTTC. Amino acids: CASTDRGRENEQFF.

The chain joins TRBV30 to TRBJ2-6; weak D call: TRBD2 (7 bases). Trimming took 3 bases from V and 1 from J, leaving 13 bases between them. The CDR3 covers 16 residues. Germline CDR1 is GTSNPN and CDR2 is SVGIG (reference sequence). The CDR3: CAWRKRGASGANVLTF. The CDR3 DNA sequence: TGTGCCTGGAGGAAACGGGGGGCATCTGGGGCCAACGTCCTGACTTTC.

The rearrangement links TRBV7-9 to TRBJ2-7; unclear D gene. The CDR3 consists of 14 residues. The V end lost 1 base, the J end lost 0 bases, and 7 bases lay between the germline ends. The germline CDR1 and CDR2 sequences are SEHNR and FQNEAQ (reference sequence). As DNA, the CDR3 is TGTGCCAGCAGCTTAGACAGAAGCTCCTACGAGCAGTACTTC. This sequence encodes CASSLDRSSYEQYF. Using reference TRBV7-9 and TRBJ2-7 for the parts outside the CDR3, the full variable domain is DTGVSQNPRHKITKRGQNVTFRCDPISEHNRLYWYRQTLGQGPEFLTYFQNEAQLEKSRLLSDRFSAERPKGSFSTLEIQRTEQGDSAMYLCASSLDRSSYEQYFGPGTRLTVT.

The rearrangement links TRBV30 to TRBJ2-3, with 7 bases that match TRBD1. This CDR3 region has 15 residues. J lost 3 bases, V lost 2 bases, and 8 bases had no gene match. Germline assignment: CDR1 GTSNPN and CDR2 SVGIG (reference sequence). CDR3 in amino acids: CAWSKGQAATDTQYF. The CDR3 nucleotides read TGTGCCTGGAGTAAAGGACAGGCGGCTACAGATACGCAGTATTTT.